The 20 T cell receptor beta chains presented below share a single source sample, sequenced in a study of T cell responses to AZD1222 COVID-19 vaccine. The protocol was immunoSEQ multiplex PCR, while the TCRdb copy is restricted to in-frame clones and leaves out a portion. Of about 200,000 clones listed, roughly 91% are singletons. The sequenced sample was peripheral blood, obtained on day 0 of MenACWY control vaccination. The receptors were gathered from an adult in good health.

This rearrangement joins TRBV5-1 to TRBJ1-6; a weak D match, TRBD1 (6 bases). The CDR3 is 13 amino acids. Germline assignment: CDR1 SGHRS and CDR2 YFSETQ. Trimming stripped 6 bases from V and 5 bases from J, with 9 bases between. CDR3 nucleotides: TGCGCCAGCATGAGACAGGATAATTCACCCCTCCACTTT. It translates to CASMRQDNSPLHF. The full variable domain, its missing parts supplied by reference TRBV5-1 and TRBJ1-6, is KAGVTQTPRYLIKTRGQQVTLSCSPISGHRSVSWYQQTPGQGLQFLFEYFSETQRNKGNFPGRFSGRQFSNSRSEMNVSTLELGDSALYLCASMRQDNSPLHFGNGTRLTVT.

About this clone itself: The sample contains more than one DNA sequence encoding this CDR3. The chain is built from TRBV18 and TRBJ2-7; no clear D. V was cut by 3 bases and J by 2 bases, with 8 bases left in between. Germline V CDR1 and CDR2: KGHSH, LQKENI. There are 13 residues in the CDR3. The CDR3 region has the DNA TGTGCCAGCTCACCGGGTGGACCCTACGAGCAGTACTTC. Its translation: CASSPGGPYEQYF.

This chain connects TRBV28 to TRBJ1-2; D is unresolved. Trimming took 7 bases from V and 6 from J, leaving 21 bases between them. Per the germline V gene, CDR1 is MDHEN and CDR2 is SYDVKM. There are 15 residues in the CDR3. In DNA, the CDR3 is TGTGCCAGCACCGACACCGGGTTCCGGTTAAATGGCTACACCTTC. Translating it yields CASTDTGFRLNGYTF.

The chain links TRBV28 to TRBJ1-2; maybe TRBD1 (6 bases). The V gene's germline CDR1 is MDHEN and CDR2 SYDVKM. The V end lost 5 bases, the J end lost 8 bases, and 18 bases lay between the germline ends. CDR3 length equals 14 residues. The CDR3: CASSPPGLQGGYTF. The CDR3 nucleotides read TGTGCCAGCAGTCCACCCGGGCTCCAGGGGGGCTACACCTTC.

This clone was counted a single time. This chain uses TRBV4-3 with TRBJ1-3; D is possibly TRBD1 (5 bases). The germline V gene has CDR1 LGHNA and CDR2 YSLEER. The CDR3 consists of 17 residues. Trimming stripped 2 bases from V and 0 bases from J, with 14 bases between. The CDR3 reads CASSQFSDSASGNTIYF. DNA for the CDR3: TGCGCCAGCAGCCAATTCTCAGACAGCGCCTCTGGAAACACCATATATTTT.

The CDR3 loop reads CASSFNADTQYF. In nucleotides, the CDR3 is TGTGCCAGCAGTTTTAACGCAGATACGCAGTATTTT. The V gene is TRBV27, the J gene TRBJ2-3; D unresolved. This CDR3 contains 12 residues. Trimming shortened V by 3 bases and J by 4 bases, and 5 bases separated the two germline ends. The germline gives CDR1 MNHEY, CDR2 SMNVEV (reference sequence).

The sample holds one count of this clone. The rearrangement uses TRBV6-5 and TRBJ1-3; 9 bases match TRBD1. The CDR3 totals 14 residues. CDR1 MNHEY and CDR2 SVGAGI come from the germline V gene. Trimming at V came to 8 bases and at J to 4 bases, leaving 6 bases not matched to a gene. The CDR3 loop is CASLRTGVGNTIYF. The DNA for the CDR3 is TGTGCCAGCCTCCGGACAGGGGTGGGAAACACCATATATTTT.

The rearrangement links TRBV25-1 to TRBJ1-3; D might be TRBD1 (5 bases). V was shortened by 2 bases and J by 0 bases, with 8 bases between the two germline ends. This CDR3 contains 15 residues. Per the germline V gene, CDR1 is MGHDK and CDR2 is SYGVNS. The CDR3 loop is CASSEGRASGNTIYF. The CDR3 DNA follows: TGTGCCAGCAGTGAAGGCAGGGCCTCTGGAAACACCATATATTTT.

V usage is TRBV6-1 and J usage is TRBJ2-6; D ambiguous. V was pared by 1 base and J by 0 bases, with 10 bases between. CDR3 length: 17 residues. CDR1 and CDR2 (germline): MNHNS, SASEGT. The CDR3 protein is CASSEVMQSSGANVLTF. The DNA for the CDR3 is TGTGCCAGCAGTGAAGTGATGCAGAGCTCTGGGGCCAACGTCCTGACTTTC.

This clone showed up just a few times. The rearrangement joins TRBV6-5 to TRBJ1-5, with D uncertain. The V and J ends lost 5 bases and 4 bases respectively, with 15 bases between them. Germline V CDR1 and CDR2: MNHEY, SVGAGI. The CDR3 spans 15 residues. The CDR3 nucleotides are TGTGCCAGCAGTACCCAGAAAGGGTCAAATCAGCCCCAGCATTTT. Translation gives CASSTQKGSNQPQHF.

V gene TRBV4-3 combines with J gene TRBJ1-4, with D perhaps matching TRBD1 (5 bases). This CDR3 has 17 amino acids. V lost 4 bases, J lost 0 bases, and 15 bases lay in between. Germline V CDR1 and CDR2: LGHNA, YSLEER. The CDR3 DNA reads TGCGCCAGCAGCCTTGGAGCTGTAGGGGCAACTAATGAAAAACTGTTTTTT. Its protein product is CASSLGAVGATNEKLFF.

CDR3 residues: CATSQTSGGATISYEQYF. The CDR3 DNA reads as TGTGCCACCAGCCAAACTTCAGGGGGCGCGACCATCTCCTACGAGCAGTACTTC. The chain uses TRBV15 and TRBJ2-7, with 8 positions matching TRBD1. V was clipped by 5 bases and J by 0 bases; unmatched bases: 15. From germline, CDR1 is LNHNV and CDR2 YYDKDF (reference sequence). CDR3 length equals 18 residues.

The V call is TRBV5-6, the J call TRBJ1-4; D uncertain. Trimming shortened V by 3 bases and J by 5 bases, and 11 bases separated the two germline ends. CDR3 length: 14 residues. CDR1 and CDR2 (germline): SGHDT, YYEEEE. CDR3 sequence reads: CASSSGSMNEKLFF. The DNA for the CDR3 is TGTGCCAGCAGCTCGGGCAGCATGAATGAAAAACTGTTTTTT.

The CDR3 loop is CASSLEGQRISYNSPLHF. In DNA, the CDR3 is TGTGCCAGCAGCTTAGAGGGACAACGTATCTCCTATAATTCACCCCTCCACTTT. This chain joins TRBV7-2 and TRBJ1-6; tentatively, D is TRBD1 (6 bases). Trimming pared 1 base from V and 0 bases from J, leaving 13 bases between. The CDR3 has 18 residues. CDR1 SGHTA and CDR2 FQGNSA come from the germline V gene.

V and J are TRBV10-1 and TRBJ1-2; no reliable D call. This CDR3 is built from 13 residues. Germline CDR1 and CDR2: WNHNN and SYGVQD (reference sequence). The ends were cut back, 7 bases at V and 2 bases at J, with 11 bases in the middle. CDR3 loop: CASKDDENYGYTF. CDR3 DNA: TGCGCCAGCAAGGACGACGAGAACTATGGCTACACCTTC.

This clone is a singleton in its sample. The rearrangement joins TRBV28 to TRBJ2-3, with 10 bases matching TRBD1. CDR1 and CDR2 (germline): MDHEN, SYDVKM. The CDR3 runs 16 residues. Unmatched junction bases numbered 7, after V lost 3 bases and J lost 4 bases. The CDR3 DNA is TGTGCCAGCAGTTTGATGACAGGGGGCCGCGCAGATACGCAGTATTTT. This sequence encodes CASSLMTGGRADTQYF.

J is TRBJ1-1 and V is TRBV7-2, with D perhaps matching TRBD1 (5 bases). This CDR3 comprises 14 residues. Per germline, CDR1 SGHTA and CDR2 FQGNSA. The V end lost 6 bases, the J end lost 2 bases, and 13 bases lay between the germline ends. CDR3 coding DNA: TGTGCCAGCAGTCAATGGCAGGGAAACACTGAAGCTTTCTTT. Its translation is CASSQWQGNTEAFF.

This sequence joins TRBV7-9 and TRBJ2-7; 8 nucleotides agree with TRBD1. Trimming removed 6 bases from V and 4 bases from J; junction bases left unmatched: 5. CDR1 SEHNR and CDR2 FQNEAQ come from the germline V gene (reference sequence). This CDR3 comprises 13 residues. The CDR3 loop is CASSNDRGYEQYF. The DNA of the CDR3 is TGTGCCAGCAGTAATGACAGGGGTTACGAGCAGTACTTC.

The J gene is TRBJ2-5, the V gene TRBV30; the D gene is possibly TRBD2 (5 bases). The length of the CDR3 is 12 residues. Germline-derived CDR1 and CDR2 are GTSNPN and SVGIG (reference sequence). V lost 2 bases, J lost 5 bases, and 9 bases lay in between. CDR3 coding DNA: TGTGCCTGGAGTTCGGGGTGGGAGACCCAGTACTTC. It encodes CAWSSGWETQYF.

The gene calls are TRBV19 and TRBJ2-1; 10 bases align to TRBD1. The V gene end was trimmed by 3 bases and the J gene end by 4 bases; junction bases not matched to a gene: 3. Per germline, CDR1 LNHDA and CDR2 SQIVND (reference sequence). The CDR3 covers 15 residues. CDR3: CASSMGDRGYNEQFF. The CDR3 DNA reads as TGTGCCAGTAGTATGGGGGACAGGGGATACAATGAGCAGTTCTTC. The full variable domain, with the rest looked up from reference TRBV19 and TRBJ2-1, is DGGITQSPKYLFRKEGQNVTLSCEQNLNHDAMYWYRQDPGQGLRLIYYSQIVNDFQKGDIAEGYSVSREKKESFPLTVTSAQKNPTAFYLCASSMGDRGYNEQFFGPGTRLTVL.